This T cell receptor beta chain was recovered during a study of early T cells in non-severe SARS-CoV-2 infection. This clonotype was seen only a few times. Trimming pared 4 bases from V and 1 base from J, leaving 5 bases between. Germline assignment: CDR1 SGHDN and CDR2 FVKESK. CDR3 length: 13 amino acids. TCRdb reprocessed the 5' RACE reads via MiXCR and lists one record per CDR3 protein. The sample lists roughly 100,000 distinct CDR3 sequences, approximately 12% occurring once. V gene TRBV14 combines with J gene TRBJ1-5; D is undetermined. The sample in question was whole blood, obtained at baseline. The TCR comes from an adult who was a healthcare worker with PCR-confirmed SARS-CoV-2 infection or an uninfected control (not recorded which). CDR3: CASSRNSNQPQHF. The CDR3 region has the DNA TGTGCCAGCAGCCGGAACAGCAATCAGCCCCAGCATTTT.